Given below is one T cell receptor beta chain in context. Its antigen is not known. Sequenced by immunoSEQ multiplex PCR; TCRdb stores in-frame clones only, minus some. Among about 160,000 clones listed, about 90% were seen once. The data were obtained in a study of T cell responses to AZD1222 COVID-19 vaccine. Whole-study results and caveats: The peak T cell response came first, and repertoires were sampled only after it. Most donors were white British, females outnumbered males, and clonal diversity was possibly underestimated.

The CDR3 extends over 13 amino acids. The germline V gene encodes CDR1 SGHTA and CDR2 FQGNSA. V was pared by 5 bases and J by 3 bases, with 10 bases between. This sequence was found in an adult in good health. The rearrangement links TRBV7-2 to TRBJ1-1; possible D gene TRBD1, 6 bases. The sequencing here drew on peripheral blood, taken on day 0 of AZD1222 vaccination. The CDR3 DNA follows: TGTGCCAGCAGCCCGACAGGCTACACTGAAGCTTTCTTT. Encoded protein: CASSPTGYTEAFF.